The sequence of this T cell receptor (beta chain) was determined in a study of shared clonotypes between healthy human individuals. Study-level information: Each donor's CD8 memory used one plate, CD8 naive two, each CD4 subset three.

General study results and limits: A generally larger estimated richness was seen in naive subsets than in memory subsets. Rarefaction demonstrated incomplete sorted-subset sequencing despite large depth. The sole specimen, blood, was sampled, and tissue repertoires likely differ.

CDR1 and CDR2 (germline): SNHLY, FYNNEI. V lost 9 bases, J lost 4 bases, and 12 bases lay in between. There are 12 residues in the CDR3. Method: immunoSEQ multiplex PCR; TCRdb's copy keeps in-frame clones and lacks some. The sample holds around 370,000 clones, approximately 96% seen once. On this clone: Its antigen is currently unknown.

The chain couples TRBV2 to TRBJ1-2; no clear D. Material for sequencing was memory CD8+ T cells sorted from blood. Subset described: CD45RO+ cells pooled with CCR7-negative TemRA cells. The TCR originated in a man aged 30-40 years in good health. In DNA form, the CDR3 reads TGTGCCAGTCCGCAAAACAGCTATGGCTACACCTTC. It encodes CASPQNSYGYTF.